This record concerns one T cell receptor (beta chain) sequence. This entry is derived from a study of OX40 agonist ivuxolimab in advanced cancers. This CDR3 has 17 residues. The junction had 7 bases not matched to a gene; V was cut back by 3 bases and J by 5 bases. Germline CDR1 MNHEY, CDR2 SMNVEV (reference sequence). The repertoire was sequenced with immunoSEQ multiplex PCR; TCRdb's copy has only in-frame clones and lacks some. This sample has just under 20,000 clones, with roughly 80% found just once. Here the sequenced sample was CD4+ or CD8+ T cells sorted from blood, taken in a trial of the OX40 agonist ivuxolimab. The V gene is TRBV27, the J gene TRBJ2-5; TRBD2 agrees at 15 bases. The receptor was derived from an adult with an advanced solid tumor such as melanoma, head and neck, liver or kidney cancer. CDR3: CASSLGRGTSGGETQYF. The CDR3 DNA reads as TGTGCCAGCAGTTTGGGTCGGGGGACTAGCGGGGGGGAGACCCAGTACTTC.